The 14 T cell receptor beta chains reported below all come from one sample, sequenced in a study of T cells after posttransplantation cyclophosphamide. The repertoire was sequenced with immunoSEQ multiplex PCR; TCRdb's copy has only in-frame clones and lacks some. This sample has 35,000 to 55,000 clones, each found more than once. Sequences were obtained from PBMCs. Source of these receptors: a man aged 40-49 years in good health, CMV-negative, and a related stem cell transplant donor.

This clone was picked up many times. V and J are TRBV19 and TRBJ1-5, with a possible D match to TRBD1 (6 bases). V lost 8 bases, J lost 0 bases, and 14 bases lay in between. The CDR3 is made up of 15 amino acids. Germline CDR1 reads LNHDA; CDR2 reads SQIVND (reference sequence). Written as DNA, the CDR3 is TGTGCCAGTGCTACAGGGCCGTATAGCAATCAGCCCCAGCATTTT. Translating it yields CASATGPYSNQPQHF. Complete variable domain (other parts from reference TRBV19 and TRBJ1-5): DGGITQSPKYLFRKEGQNVTLSCEQNLNHDAMYWYRQDPGQGLRLIYYSQIVNDFQKGDIAEGYSVSREKKESFPLTVTSAQKNPTAFYLCASATGPYSNQPQHFGDGTRLSIL.

This clone has ten or more counts. The chain couples TRBV5-4 to TRBJ2-5; 11 positions agree with TRBD2. V was pared by 4 bases and J by 3 bases, with 8 bases of the junction left unmatched. Germline CDR1 SGHNT, CDR2 YYREEE (reference sequence). CDR3 length: 16 residues. The chain's CDR3 is CASSNEAGLAEETQYF. CDR3 nucleotides: TGTGCCAGCAGCAACGAGGCGGGACTAGCGGAAGAGACCCAGTACTTC.

This clone was found many times. This sequence joins TRBV4-2 and TRBJ2-5; D perhaps matches TRBD1 (5 bases). The CDR3 extends over 16 amino acids. Trimming left V 4 bases short and J 3 bases short, with 18 bases between. Per the germline V gene, CDR1 is LGHNA and CDR2 is YNFKEQ. CDR3 DNA sequence: TGTGCCAGCAGCCGAGGAGAAGGGGAAGGGGAAGAGACCCAGTACTTC. This translates into CASSRGEGEGEETQYF.

This clone has a count of ten or more. The chain uses TRBV7-2 and TRBJ2-5; D is perhaps TRBD2 (5 bases). Trimming took off 5 bases at V and 3 bases at J, with 28 bases between the two ends. The CDR3 loop spans 19 amino acids. Germline values: CDR1 SGHTA, CDR2 FQGNSA. The CDR3 coding sequence is TGTGCCAGCAGCCCCGGGGATGCCAGCGGACTCCCCCAAAAAGAGACCCAGTACTTC. Protein product: CASSPGDASGLPQKETQYF.

The table lists this clone with many counts. The chain links TRBV18 to TRBJ1-5; the D gene is possibly TRBD1 (6 bases). The CDR3 sequence is 14 residues long. Germline values: CDR1 KGHSH, CDR2 LQKENI. Trimming removed 6 bases from V and 5 bases from J, with 14 bases in between. CDR3 region: CASSTGGRDQPQHF. Written as DNA, the CDR3 is TGTGCCAGCTCCACGGGGGGCCGCGATCAGCCCCAGCATTTT.

This chain uses TRBV7-2 with TRBJ1-1, with 8 bases fitting TRBD1. This CDR3 spans 15 amino acids. Germline V gene data show CDR1 as SGHTA and CDR2 as FQGNSA. Losses at the gene ends were 2 bases for V and 1 base for J; bases not matched to a gene: 3. CDR3 in amino acids: CASSLIGQGNTEAFF. CDR3 nucleotides: TGTGCCAGCAGCTTAATTGGACAGGGGAACACTGAAGCTTTCTTT.

This clone was counted between two and nine times. This chain links TRBV6-6 with TRBJ1-4; D ambiguous. Trimming removed 10 bases at V and 8 bases at J, with 23 bases between. The germline gives CDR1 MNHNY, CDR2 SVGAGI (reference sequence). The CDR3 contains 15 residues. CDR3 residues: CATALVGLEGEKLFF. CDR3 in DNA: TGTGCCACCGCCCTGGTTGGATTGGAGGGAGAAAAACTGTTTTTT.

For the CDR3, the DNA is TGTGCCAGCAGCCAAGAGGGGGGTGGCTTGGCGTTTGGCTACACCTTC. This sequence encodes CASSQEGGGLAFGYTF. The rearrangement links TRBV4-2 to TRBJ1-2; maybe TRBD1 (5 bases). Germline V gives CDR1 LGHNA, CDR2 YNFKEQ. Deletions cut 0 bases from V and 7 bases from J, with 18 bases between. This CDR3 contains 16 residues.

This clone was seen repeatedly, ten times or more. V usage is TRBV6-5 and J usage is TRBJ1-1; TRBD1 matches 8 bases. V lost 4 bases and J lost 4; bases outside the gene matches: 8. The CDR3 is 15 residues long. The germline gives CDR1 MNHEY, CDR2 SVGAGI. CDR3 nucleotides: TGTGCCAGCAGTTCCGCGGACAGGGTGGTCACTGAAGCTTTCTTT. Its protein product is CASSSADRVVTEAFF.

This clone was detected many times. The CDR3 loop is CASGLGLSRGEAFF. In DNA form, the CDR3 reads TGTGCTAGTGGTTTGGGACTCTCTAGAGGTGAAGCTTTCTTT. The genes are TRBV12-5 and TRBJ1-1; D gene ambiguous. Between the trimmed V and J ends, which lost 1 base and 7 bases, there was a span of 13 bases. CDR1 is LGHNT and CDR2 is FRNRAP in the germline V gene. This CDR3 comprises 14 residues.

The table lists this clone with many counts. The V gene is TRBV6-6, the J gene TRBJ2-7, with TRBD1 as a possible D gene (9 bases). Between the trimmed V and J ends, which lost 10 bases and 1 base, there was a span of 23 bases. The CDR3 contains 16 residues. Germline loops: CDR1 MNHNY, CDR2 SVGAGI (reference sequence). The CDR3 reads CATSGQGAGVSYEQYF. DNA of the CDR3: TGTGCCACCTCGGGACAGGGAGCGGGAGTGTCCTACGAGCAGTACTTC.

This clone has at least ten counts. V usage is TRBV11-2 and J usage is TRBJ1-2; D is uncertain. Trimming stripped 5 bases from V and 6 bases from J, with 13 bases between. CDR1 and CDR2 (germline): SGHAT, FQNNGV. The CDR3 length is 13 residues. The CDR3 spells CASSPLRWDGYTF. In DNA form, the CDR3 reads TGTGCCAGCAGCCCCCTGAGGTGGGATGGCTACACCTTC.

In this sample, this clone turned up many times. The chain employs TRBV27 and TRBJ2-4; 8 nucleotides align to TRBD2. The V gene end was trimmed by 6 bases and the J gene end by 1 base; junction bases not matched to a gene: 8. Germline V lookup: CDR1 MNHEY, CDR2 SMNVEV (reference sequence). The CDR3 spans 16 residues. For the CDR3, the DNA is TGTGCCAGCAGACTCTGGGCTAGCGGGGCCAAAAACATTCAGTACTTC. Its protein is CASRLWASGAKNIQYF.

The chain uses TRBV6-1 and TRBJ1-2; D uncertain. This CDR3 spans 14 amino acids. V was cut by 5 bases and J by 4 bases, with 14 bases left in between. Germline assignment: CDR1 MNHNS and CDR2 SASEGT. Here the CDR3 reads CASSPRGLSYGYTF. The CDR3 coding sequence is TGTGCCAGCAGTCCACGGGGTTTGAGCTATGGCTACACCTTC.